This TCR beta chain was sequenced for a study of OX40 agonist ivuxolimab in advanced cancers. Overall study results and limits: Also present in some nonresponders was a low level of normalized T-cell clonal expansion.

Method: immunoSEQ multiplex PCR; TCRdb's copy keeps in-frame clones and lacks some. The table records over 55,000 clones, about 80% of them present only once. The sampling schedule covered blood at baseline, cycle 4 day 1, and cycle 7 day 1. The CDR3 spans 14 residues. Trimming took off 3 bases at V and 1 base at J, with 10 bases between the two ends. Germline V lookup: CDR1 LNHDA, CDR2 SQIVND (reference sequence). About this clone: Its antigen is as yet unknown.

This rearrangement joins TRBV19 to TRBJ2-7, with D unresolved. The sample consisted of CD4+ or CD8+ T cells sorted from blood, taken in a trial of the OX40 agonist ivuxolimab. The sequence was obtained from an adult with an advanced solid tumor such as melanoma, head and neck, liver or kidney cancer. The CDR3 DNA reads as TGTGCCAGTAGTATGACACGCGATTCCTACGAGCAGTACTTC. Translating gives CASSMTRDSYEQYF.